This T cell receptor beta chain was captured in a study of blood T cell repertoires in COVID-19. Study as a whole: Whether acute or convalescent, the COVID-19 samples came from the United States, Italy and Spain.

TCRdb's table, derived via immunoSEQ multiplex PCR, lists solely in-frame clones and lacks some. The repertoire holds about 65,000 clones, with approximately 95% as singletons. The germline V and J ends were trimmed by 1 base and 3 bases, with 8 bases remaining between them. Germline V lookup: CDR1 SGHRS, CDR2 YFSETQ. The CDR3 sequence is 14 residues long. Sequencing was carried out using peripheral blood. This receptor was identified in a man between 65 and 80 years old with active COVID-19. The V gene is TRBV5-1, the J gene TRBJ2-1; maybe TRBD1 (6 bases). The CDR3 sequence is CASSLTGYYNEQFF. The CDR3 DNA follows: TGCGCCAGCAGCTTGACAGGGTACTACAATGAGCAGTTCTTC. Complete variable domain (other parts from reference TRBV5-1 and TRBJ2-1): KAGVTQTPRYLIKTRGQQVTLSCSPISGHRSVSWYQQTPGQGLQFLFEYFSETQRNKGNFPGRFSGRQFSNSRSEMNVSTLELGDSALYLCASSLTGYYNEQFFGPGTRLTVL.